A single sample is the source of the 21 T cell receptor beta chains below, sequenced in a study of blood T cell dynamics during melanoma immunotherapy. Data came from immunoSEQ multiplex PCR; TCRdb stores just in-frame clones and leaves some out. The table records 3,500 to 5,500 clones, 78% of them present only once. Time point here: week 3, after first cycle of checkpoint inhibitor. The starting material was blood, obtained from a patient treated with checkpoint blockade. All receptors derive from a human donor with melanoma.

V gene TRBV25-1 combines with J gene TRBJ1-1; D not resolved. The CDR3 has 15 amino acids. The V gene lost 2 bases and the J gene lost 0 bases, with 10 bases spanning the gap. CDR1 is MGHDK and CDR2 is SYGVNS in the germline V gene. The CDR3 nucleotides are TGTGCCAGCAGTGAAGCAGGCCTTCTGAACACTGAAGCTTTCTTT. Amino acid sequence: CASSEAGLLNTEAFF.

The gene calls are TRBV12-5 and TRBJ2-5; 10 bases agree with TRBD2. This CDR3 region has 15 residues. J gave up 5 bases and V 7 bases, and 10 bases lay outside the gene matches. The germline V gene encodes CDR1 LGHNT and CDR2 FRNRAP. CDR3 nucleotides: TGTGCTAGTGCCACCGGGACAGCGGGAGGGGAGACCCAGTACTTC. It yields the protein CASATGTAGGETQYF.

The chain has TRBV6-1 and TRBJ1-6; D perhaps matches TRBD1 (6 bases). Germline CDR1 MNHNS, CDR2 SASEGT. V lost 3 bases to trimming and J lost 1 base, with 13 bases between them. CDR3 length equals 17 residues. The CDR3 DNA is TGTGCCAGCAGTGACGGGCAGGGGAAATCCTATAATTCACCCCTCCACTTT. It is translated as CASSDGQGKSYNSPLHF.

The chain combines TRBV4-3 with TRBJ2-6; possibly TRBD2 for D (6 bases). The V and J ends lost 1 base and 2 bases respectively, with 15 bases between them. Germline assignment: CDR1 LGHNA and CDR2 YSLEER. The CDR3 sequence is 18 residues long. CDR3: CASSQAPGEAAGANVLTF. The CDR3 coding sequence is TGCGCCAGCAGCCAAGCACCGGGGGAGGCGGCTGGGGCCAACGTCCTGACTTTC.

The chain carries TRBV7-9 and TRBJ2-7; 9 nucleotides match TRBD1. V trimming: 5 bases; J trimming: 3 bases; junction bases outside the gene matches: 8. Germline assignment: CDR1 SEHNR and CDR2 FQNEAQ (reference sequence). The CDR3 is 15 amino acids. This CDR3 reads CASSLTGGLDYEQYF. Here the CDR3 DNA reads TGTGCCAGCAGCCTAACAGGGGGCTTGGACTACGAGCAGTACTTC. Looking up the rest from reference TRBV7-9 and TRBJ2-7 gives the full variable domain: DTGVSQNPRHKITKRGQNVTFRCDPISEHNRLYWYRQTLGQGPEFLTYFQNEAQLEKSRLLSDRFSAERPKGSFSTLEIQRTEQGDSAMYLCASSLTGGLDYEQYFGPGTRLTVT.

CDR3 residues: CASSLGGIGYGYTF. The CDR3 DNA reads as TGTGCCAGCAGCTTAGGGGGTATCGGCTATGGCTACACCTTC. The V gene is TRBV11-2, the J gene TRBJ1-2, with D uncertain. Per germline, CDR1 SGHAT and CDR2 FQNNGV. The CDR3 has 14 residues. Between the trimmed V and J ends, which lost 1 base and 4 bases, there was a span of 10 bases.

The genes are TRBV2 and TRBJ2-7; D possibly uses TRBD1 or TRBD2 (6 bases each). The germline V gene encodes CDR1 SNHLY and CDR2 FYNNEI. The CDR3 consists of 18 residues. Trimming left V 7 bases short and J 0 bases short, with 25 bases between. The CDR3 protein is CASTPLPPGGGSSYEQYF. CDR3 DNA sequence: TGTGCCAGCACCCCGTTGCCACCCGGAGGGGGAAGCTCCTACGAGCAGTACTTC.

CDR3 nucleotides: TGCGCCAGCAGCGACGGGGCGGGGGCTAGCACAGATACGCAGTATTTT. It yields the protein CASSDGAGASTDTQYF. The chain uses TRBV5-1 and TRBJ2-3, with D perhaps matching TRBD2 (7 bases). The V gene lost 4 bases and the J gene lost 0 bases, with 15 bases spanning the gap. Germline CDR1 and CDR2: SGHRS and YFSETQ. The CDR3 is 16 residues long.

The rearrangement joins TRBV5-6 to TRBJ1-2, with D unresolved. Germline assignment: CDR1 SGHDT and CDR2 YYEEEE. CDR3 size: 13 residues. V gave up 4 bases and J gave up 7 bases, with 14 bases separating them. The CDR3 coding sequence is TGTGCCAGCAGCCGTGAGATGAGAGTTGGCTACACCTTC. This encodes CASSREMRVGYTF. Full variable domain (remainder filled in from reference TRBV5-6 and TRBJ1-2): DAGVTQSPTHLIKTRGQQVTLRCSPKSGHDTVSWYQQALGQGPQFIFQYYEEEERQRGNFPDRFSGHQFPNYSSELNVNALLLGDSALYLCASSREMRVGYTFGSGTRLTVV.

The V and J genes are TRBV19 and TRBJ1-1; D gene unclear. The V gene's germline CDR1 is LNHDA and CDR2 SQIVND (reference sequence). The CDR3 is made up of 14 amino acids. Trimming took off 3 bases at V and 4 bases at J, with 12 bases between the two ends. CDR3 loop: CASSMWGAGTEAFF. CDR3 bases: TGTGCCAGTAGTATGTGGGGTGCGGGCACTGAAGCTTTCTTT. Based on the CDR3 plus reference TRBV19 and TRBJ1-1, the full variable domain is DGGITQSPKYLFRKEGQNVTLSCEQNLNHDAMYWYRQDPGQGLRLIYYSQIVNDFQKGDIAEGYSVSREKKESFPLTVTSAQKNPTAFYLCASSMWGAGTEAFFGQGTRLTVV.

The J gene is TRBJ1-3, the V gene TRBV7-2; TRBD1 matches 7 bases. Germline V gives CDR1 SGHTA, CDR2 FQGNSA. CDR3 length: 13 amino acids. J gave up 2 bases and V 7 bases, and 2 bases lay outside the gene matches. In nucleotides, the CDR3 is TGTGCCAGCAAGGGGGCTGCTGGAAACACCATATATTTT. Protein product: CASKGAAGNTIYF.

V is TRBV7-8 and J is TRBJ1-2, with 10 positions matching TRBD1. V dropped 5 bases and J dropped 5; count of bases not matched to a gene: 8. Germline loops: CDR1 SGHVS, CDR2 FQNEAQ. The CDR3 is 15 amino acids. The CDR3 nucleotides read TGTGCCAGCAGCGCACCCGGGACAGGGGCATATGGCTACACCTTC. This sequence encodes CASSAPGTGAYGYTF.

The V call is TRBV27, the J call TRBJ2-1, with 14 positions matching TRBD2. The CDR3 totals 15 residues. V gave up 8 bases and J gave up 6 bases; unmatched junction bases: 6. Germline V lookup: CDR1 MNHEY, CDR2 SMNVEV (reference sequence). CDR3 in amino acids: CASPGLAGASNEQFF. DNA for the CDR3: TGTGCCAGCCCGGGACTAGCGGGGGCTTCCAATGAGCAGTTCTTC.

The chain is built from TRBV4-1 and TRBJ1-2, with TRBD1 as a possible D gene (5 bases). CDR1 MGHRA and CDR2 YSYEKL come from the germline V gene. The CDR3 is made up of 14 amino acids. Trimming pared 7 bases from V and 8 bases from J, leaving 20 bases between. The CDR3 bases are TGCGCCAGCACCGACACAGGAAAAAGGGTAGGCTACACCTTC. This encodes CASTDTGKRVGYTF.

This chain joins TRBV5-6 and TRBJ1-2, with D possibly matching TRBD1 (6 bases). V was cut by 2 bases and J by 4 bases, with 12 bases left in between. The germline V gene has CDR1 SGHDT and CDR2 YYEEEE. The CDR3 length is 14 residues. CDR3 sequence: CASSFGGGGYGYTF. The DNA for the CDR3 is TGTGCCAGCAGCTTTGGGGGCGGAGGCTATGGCTACACCTTC.

The V call is TRBV19, the J call TRBJ1-1; 7 nucleotides line up with TRBD1. V was clipped by 5 bases and J by 1 base; unmatched bases: 4. Per germline, CDR1 LNHDA and CDR2 SQIVND (reference sequence). The CDR3 runs to 14 residues. CDR3 protein: CASSPGQRNTEAFF. CDR3 sequence (DNA): TGTGCCAGTAGTCCGGGACAGAGGAACACTGAAGCTTTCTTT.

Only a few counts were recorded for this clone. The chain recombines TRBV27 with TRBJ1-5; 8 nucleotides agree with TRBD1. Germline V lookup: CDR1 MNHEY, CDR2 SMNVEV (reference sequence). The CDR3 extends over 15 amino acids. The V and J ends lost 3 bases and 2 bases, in that order; junction bases with no gene match: 3. The CDR3 sequence: CASSFQGAGNQPQHF. The CDR3 DNA is TGTGCCAGCAGTTTTCAGGGGGCGGGCAATCAGCCCCAGCATTTT.

The chain uses TRBV27 and TRBJ2-4; 10 bases agree with TRBD1. The ends lost 8 bases at V and 9 bases at J; junction bases unmatched: 7. This CDR3 comprises 13 residues. Germline assignment: CDR1 MNHEY and CDR2 SMNVEV (reference sequence). CDR3 DNA sequence: TGTGCCAGCGGTGGGACAGGGGCTCTCATTCAGTACTTC. It specifies CASGGTGALIQYF.

This chain joins TRBV6-5 and TRBJ2-7; no firm D call. The V gene lost 5 bases and the J gene lost 1 base, with 12 bases spanning the gap. The CDR3 extends over 14 amino acids. Germline V gene sequence: CDR1 MNHEY, CDR2 SVGAGI. The DNA of the CDR3 is TGTGCCAGCAGTAACTATATAGGGTCCTACGAGCAGTACTTC. This encodes CASSNYIGSYEQYF.

CDR3 in amino acids: CASSQDGQGAAGANVLTF. The CDR3, as DNA: TGCGCCAGCAGCCAAGATGGACAGGGGGCCGCTGGGGCCAACGTCCTGACTTTC. The rearrangement links TRBV4-1 to TRBJ2-6; 11 bases are shared with TRBD1. V gave up 0 bases and J gave up 2 bases; unmatched junction bases: 3. The CDR3 has 18 residues. Looked up from germline, CDR1 is MGHRA and CDR2 is YSYEKL.

This clone was detected a few times. The chain has TRBV6-4 and TRBJ2-3, with D possibly matching TRBD2 (6 bases). Trimming took 2 bases from V and 4 from J, leaving 13 bases between them. CDR3 length equals 15 residues. Germline V gives CDR1 MRHNA, CDR2 SNTAGT. The CDR3: CASSDEGRGSDTQYF. The CDR3 region has the DNA TGTGCCAGCAGTGACGAGGGACGGGGGTCAGATACGCAGTATTTT.